The sequence of this TCR beta chain was determined in a study of control samples from healthy donors and cancer patients. V shed 5 bases and J shed 2 bases, with 13 bases lying between them. The CDR3 covers 15 residues. The V gene's germline CDR1 is SGHVS and CDR2 FQNEAQ. Sequenced by immunoSEQ multiplex PCR; TCRdb stores in-frame clones only, minus some. The sample has some 94,000 clones, 85% to 90% seen once; the top ten hold 9.5% to 10%. This clonotype was obtained from a woman aged 45 to 65 with colorectal cancer. The rearrangement links TRBV7-8 to TRBJ2-1; possibly TRBD2 for D (6 bases). Sequencing was performed on PBMCs. CDR3: CASSRGLGAYNEQFF. The CDR3 DNA reads as TGTGCCAGCAGCCGGGGGTTAGGGGCCTACAATGAGCAGTTCTTC.